This T cell receptor (beta chain) comes out of a study of blood T cells in healthy people across ages. Study-wide findings and caveats: Naive CD4+ cell counts and diversity both ran higher in long-lived than in aged donors.

Comments on this clonotype: Its specificity is not known.

A second roughly 6 to 12 cycle PCR used barcoded and J-beta primers. MiXCR was run by TCRdb on the 5' RACE reads, yielding one entry per CDR3 protein. The sample carries around 800,000 distinct CDR3 sequences, around half recorded once. The sample taken for sequencing was blood. This receptor was taken from a man aged 80 or over in good health.

CDR3 sequence: CSASLRDRQYF. Written as DNA, the CDR3 is TGCAGTGCTAGTCTACGGGACAGGCAGTACTTC. The rearrangement joins TRBV20-1 to TRBJ2-5, with TRBD1 matching 8 bases. The CDR3 consists of 11 residues. Germline loops: CDR1 DFQATT, CDR2 SNEGSKA (reference sequence). Trimming removed 3 bases from V and 11 bases from J; junction bases left unmatched: 5.